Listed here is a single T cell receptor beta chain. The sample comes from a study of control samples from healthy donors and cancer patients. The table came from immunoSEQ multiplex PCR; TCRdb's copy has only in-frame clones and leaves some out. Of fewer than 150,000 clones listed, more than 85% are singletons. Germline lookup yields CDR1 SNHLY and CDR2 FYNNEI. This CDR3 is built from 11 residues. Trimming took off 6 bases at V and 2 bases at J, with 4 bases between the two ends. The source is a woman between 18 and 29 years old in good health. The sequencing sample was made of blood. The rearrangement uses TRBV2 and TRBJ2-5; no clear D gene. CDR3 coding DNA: TGTGCCAGCAGATTGCAAGAGACCCAGTACTTC. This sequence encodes CASRLQETQYF. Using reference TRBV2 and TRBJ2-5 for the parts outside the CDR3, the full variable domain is EPEVTQTPSHQVTQMGQEVILRCVPISNHLYFYWYRQILGQKVEFLVSFYNNEISEKSEIFDDQFSVERPDGSNFTLKIRSTKLEDSAMYFCASRLQETQYFGPGTRLLVL.